Listed below are T cell receptor beta chains from one sample, sequenced in a study of neurological immune-mediated disorders. TCRdb passed the 5' RACE reads through MiXCR, listing each CDR3 protein once. Here the sample spans 80,000 to 100,000 distinct CDR3 sequences, approximately 6% being singletons. Sample: PBMCs. These receptors came from an older woman with multiple sclerosis. Both conserved end residues are part of each CDR3. D genes are given only for firm matches. Clone size reads once, few, many, or a class if the clone is expanded.

j_call,v_call,d_call,clone_size,cdr3_nt,cdr3_aa
TRBJ2-7,TRBV5-1,TRBD1,many,TGCGCCAGCAGCTCGGGGCCGGGACAGCAATACGAGCAGTACTTC,CASSSGPGQQYEQYF
TRBJ2-3,TRBV10-3,.,many,TGTGCCATCAGTGTTGGGGGGGGCAGCACAGATACGCAGTATTTT,CAISVGGGSTDTQYF
TRBJ1-2,TRBV28,TRBD1,many,TGTGCCAGCAGTTTTGAGACAGGGATTGGGACTGGCTACACCTTC,CASSFETGIGTGYTF
TRBJ2-2,TRBV7-2,TRBD1,many,TGTGCCAGCAGCGATGGACAGGGGGCCACCGGGGAGCTGTTTTTT,CASSDGQGATGELFF
TRBJ2-1,TRBV29-1,TRBD1,many,TGCAGCGCACGGGACAGCCTCCTCGGTGAGCAGTTCTTC,CSARDSLLGEQFF
TRBJ2-3,TRBV10-1,.,many,TGCGCCAGCACGTCCACTGGGAATACGCAGTATTTT,CASTSTGNTQYF
TRBJ1-2,TRBV2,.,many,TGTGCCAGCAGTGAAGCGGTGGCGGAGAAGTATGGCTACACCTTC,CASSEAVAEKYGYTF
TRBJ2-2,TRBV4-1,TRBD1,many,TGCGCCAGCAGCCAGAGGGACAGGGGGAGTATCGGGGAGCTGTTTTTT,CASSQRDRGSIGELFF
TRBJ1-2,TRBV20-1,.,many,TGCAGTGTCCAGGGCGGCTATGGCTACACCTTC,CSVQGGYGYTF
TRBJ1-1,TRBV10-3,.,many,TGTGCCATCAGACAACAGTCGAACACTGAAGCTTTCTTT,CAIRQQSNTEAFF
TRBJ1-6,TRBV7-2,.,many,TGTGCCAGCACCTTAACTCCGGGACTCTATAATTCACCCCTCCACTTT,CASTLTPGLYNSPLHF
TRBJ2-2,TRBV2,TRBD1,many,TGTGCCACCGCGGGACAGGGGAACACCGGGGAGCTGTTTTTT,CATAGQGNTGELFF
TRBJ1-4,TRBV6-5,.,many,TGTGCCAGCAGTTACCGCCCCAAAGGGCCCAGTGAAAAACTGTTTTTT,CASSYRPKGPSEKLFF